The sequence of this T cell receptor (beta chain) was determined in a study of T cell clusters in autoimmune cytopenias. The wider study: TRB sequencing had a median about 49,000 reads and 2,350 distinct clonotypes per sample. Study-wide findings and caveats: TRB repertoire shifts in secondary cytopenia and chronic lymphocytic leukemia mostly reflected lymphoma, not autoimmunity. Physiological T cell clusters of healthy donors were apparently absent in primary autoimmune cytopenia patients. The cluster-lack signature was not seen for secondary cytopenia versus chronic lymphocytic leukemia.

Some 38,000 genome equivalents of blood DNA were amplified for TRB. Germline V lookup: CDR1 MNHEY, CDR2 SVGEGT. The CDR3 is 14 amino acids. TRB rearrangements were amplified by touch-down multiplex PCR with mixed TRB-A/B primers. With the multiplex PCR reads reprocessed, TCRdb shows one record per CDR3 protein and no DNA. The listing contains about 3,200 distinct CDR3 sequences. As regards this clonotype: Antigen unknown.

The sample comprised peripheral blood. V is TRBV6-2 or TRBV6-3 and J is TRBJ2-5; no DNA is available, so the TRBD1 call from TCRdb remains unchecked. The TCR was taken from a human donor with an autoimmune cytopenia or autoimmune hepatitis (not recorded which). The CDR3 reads CASSGANRGETQYF.